This T cell receptor beta chain stems from a study of blood T cells in healthy people across ages. Study observations and caveats: Unsorted PBMCs prevented conclusive naive versus antigen-experienced comparison.

Germline V gene data show CDR1 as MNHEY and CDR2 as SVGAGI. This CDR3 spans 12 amino acids. PCR was performed a second time for roughly 7 to 12 cycles using a sample-barcoded 5' primer and a J-beta primer mix. Carrying 12 random nucleotides, a template-switch adaptor labeled each individual cDNA molecule. TCRdb passed the 5' RACE reads through MiXCR, listing each CDR3 protein once. Among more than 700,000 distinct CDR3 sequences listed, around half were seen once. In the case of this clonotype: Antigen: not known. Just one base apart from a much larger clone, this may be a read error.

Sequenced: blood. The TCR was taken from a man aged 80 or over in good health. The chain is built from TRBV6-5 and TRBJ2-1; D call uncertain. The last part of the DNA fits TRBJ2-7 better; the J call may be wrong. The DNA of the CDR3 is TGTGCCAGCAGTTCAACCCACAATGAGCAGTACTTC. Residues: CASSSTHNEQYF.